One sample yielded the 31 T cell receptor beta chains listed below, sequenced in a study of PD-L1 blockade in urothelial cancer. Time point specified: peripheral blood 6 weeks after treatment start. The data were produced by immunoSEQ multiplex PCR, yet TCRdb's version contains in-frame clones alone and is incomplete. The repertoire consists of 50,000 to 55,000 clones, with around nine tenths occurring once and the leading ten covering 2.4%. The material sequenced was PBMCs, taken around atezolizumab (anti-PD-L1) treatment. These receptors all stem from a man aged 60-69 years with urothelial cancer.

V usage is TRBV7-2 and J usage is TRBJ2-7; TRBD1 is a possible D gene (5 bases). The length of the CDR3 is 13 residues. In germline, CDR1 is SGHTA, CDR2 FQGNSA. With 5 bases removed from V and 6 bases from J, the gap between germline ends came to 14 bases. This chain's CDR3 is CASSRNQGPEQYF. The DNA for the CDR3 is TGTGCCAGCAGCCGTAACCAGGGTCCCGAGCAGTACTTC. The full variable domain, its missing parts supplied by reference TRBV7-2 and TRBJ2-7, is GAGVSQSPSNKVTEKGKDVELRCDPISGHTALYWYRQSLGQGLEFLIYFQGNSAPDKSGLPSDRFSAERTGGSVSTLTIQRTQQEDSAVYLCASSRNQGPEQYFGPGTRLTVT.

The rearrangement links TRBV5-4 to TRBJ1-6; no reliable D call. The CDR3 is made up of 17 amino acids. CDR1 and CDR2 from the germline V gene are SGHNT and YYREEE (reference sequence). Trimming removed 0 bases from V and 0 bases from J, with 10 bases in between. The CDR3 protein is CASSLGGVLSYNSPLHF. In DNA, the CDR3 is TGTGCCAGCAGCTTGGGCGGAGTACTCTCCTATAATTCACCCCTCCACTTT.

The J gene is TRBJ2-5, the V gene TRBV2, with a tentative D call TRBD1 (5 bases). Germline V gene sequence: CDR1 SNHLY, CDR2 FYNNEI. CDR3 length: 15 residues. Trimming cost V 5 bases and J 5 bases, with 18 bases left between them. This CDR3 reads CASSPLSGATETQYF. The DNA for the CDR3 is TGTGCCAGCAGTCCCCTGAGTGGGGCTACGGAGACCCAGTACTTC.

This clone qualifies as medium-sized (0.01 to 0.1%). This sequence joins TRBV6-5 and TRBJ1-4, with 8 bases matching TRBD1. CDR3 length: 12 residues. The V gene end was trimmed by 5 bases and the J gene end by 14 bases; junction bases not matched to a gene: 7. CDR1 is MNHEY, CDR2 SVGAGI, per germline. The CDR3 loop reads CASSATGTGLFF. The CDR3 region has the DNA TGTGCCAGCAGTGCCACCGGGACAGGTCTGTTTTTT.

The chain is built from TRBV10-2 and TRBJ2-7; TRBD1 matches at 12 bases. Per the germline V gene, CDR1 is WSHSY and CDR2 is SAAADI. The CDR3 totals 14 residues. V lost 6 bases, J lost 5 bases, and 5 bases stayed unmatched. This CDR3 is CASRGQGAGNEQYF. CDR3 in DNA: TGCGCCAGCAGGGGACAGGGGGCGGGAAACGAGCAGTACTTC.

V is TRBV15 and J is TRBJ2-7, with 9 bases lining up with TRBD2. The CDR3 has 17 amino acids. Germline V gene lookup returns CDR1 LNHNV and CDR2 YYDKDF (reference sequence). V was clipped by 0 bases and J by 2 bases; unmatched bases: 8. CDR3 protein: CATSRDLVAGVPYEQYF. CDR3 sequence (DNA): TGTGCCACCAGCAGAGATTTAGTAGCGGGGGTTCCCTACGAGCAGTACTTC.

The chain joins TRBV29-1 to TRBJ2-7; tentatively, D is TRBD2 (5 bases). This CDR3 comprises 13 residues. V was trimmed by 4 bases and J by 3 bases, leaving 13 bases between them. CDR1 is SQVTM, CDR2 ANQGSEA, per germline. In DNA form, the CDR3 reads TGCAGCGTTGTGGACGGGATTTACTACGAGCAGTACTTC. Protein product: CSVVDGIYYEQYF.

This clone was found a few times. The CDR3 loop is CASSITEAKTQYF. The DNA of the CDR3 is TGTGCCAGTAGTATAACTGAGGCGAAGACCCAGTACTTC. This chain joins TRBV19 and TRBJ2-5; D gene uncertain. With 2 bases removed from V and 6 bases from J, the gap between germline ends came to 10 bases. This CDR3 is built from 13 residues. Germline assignment: CDR1 LNHDA and CDR2 SQIVND (reference sequence).

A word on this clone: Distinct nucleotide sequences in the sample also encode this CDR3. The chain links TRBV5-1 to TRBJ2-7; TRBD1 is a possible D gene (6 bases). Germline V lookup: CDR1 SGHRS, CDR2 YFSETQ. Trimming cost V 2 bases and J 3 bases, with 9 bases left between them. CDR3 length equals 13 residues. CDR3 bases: TGCGCCAGCAGCTTAACAGGGAACTACGAGCAGTACTTC. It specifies CASSLTGNYEQYF.

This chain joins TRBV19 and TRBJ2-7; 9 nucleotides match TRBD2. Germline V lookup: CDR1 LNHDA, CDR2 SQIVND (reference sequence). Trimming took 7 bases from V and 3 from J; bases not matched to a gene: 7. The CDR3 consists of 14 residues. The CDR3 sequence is CASTPGTSNYEQYF. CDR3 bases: TGTGCCAGTACCCCCGGGACTAGCAACTACGAGCAGTACTTC.

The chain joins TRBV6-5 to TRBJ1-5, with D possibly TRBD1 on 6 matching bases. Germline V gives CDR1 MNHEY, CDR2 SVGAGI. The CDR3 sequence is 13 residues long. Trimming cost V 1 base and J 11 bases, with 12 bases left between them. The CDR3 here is CASSYFEGQTQHF. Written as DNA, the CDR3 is TGTGCCAGCAGTTACTTCGAAGGACAGACCCAGCATTTT.

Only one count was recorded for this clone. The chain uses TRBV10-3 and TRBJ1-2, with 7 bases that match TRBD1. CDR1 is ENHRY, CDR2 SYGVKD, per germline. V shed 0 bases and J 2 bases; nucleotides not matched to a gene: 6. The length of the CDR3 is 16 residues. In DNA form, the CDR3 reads TGTGCCATCAGTGAGTCCGGGAGGGGGCGGAACTATGGCTACACCTTC. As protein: CAISESGRGRNYGYTF.

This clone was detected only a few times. CDR3 protein: CASSVAQGSTEAFF. CDR3 in DNA: TGTGCCAGCAGCGTAGCACAGGGTAGTACTGAAGCTTTCTTT. This chain uses TRBV9 with TRBJ1-1; tentative D call: TRBD1 (6 bases). The ends were cut back, 0 bases at V and 5 bases at J, with 11 bases in the middle. Germline CDR1 SGDLS, CDR2 YYNGEE. The CDR3 loop spans 14 amino acids.

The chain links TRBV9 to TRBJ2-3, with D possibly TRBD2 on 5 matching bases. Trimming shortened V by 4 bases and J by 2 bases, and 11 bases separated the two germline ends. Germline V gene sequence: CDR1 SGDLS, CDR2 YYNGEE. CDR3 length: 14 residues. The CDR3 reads CASSPGVTTDTQYF. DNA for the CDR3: TGTGCCAGCAGCCCCGGGGTTACCACAGATACGCAGTATTTT.

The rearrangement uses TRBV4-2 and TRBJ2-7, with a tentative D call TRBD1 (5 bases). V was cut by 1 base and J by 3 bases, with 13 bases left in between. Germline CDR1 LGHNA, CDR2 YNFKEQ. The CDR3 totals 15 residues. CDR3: CASSQAQGGDYEQYF. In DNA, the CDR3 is TGTGCCAGCAGCCAAGCCCAGGGTGGAGACTACGAGCAGTACTTC.

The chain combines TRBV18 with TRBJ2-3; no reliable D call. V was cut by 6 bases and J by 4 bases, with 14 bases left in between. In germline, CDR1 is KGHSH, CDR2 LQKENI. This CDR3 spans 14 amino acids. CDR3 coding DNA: TGTGCCAGCTCCGGCGGTTCTGCCCCAGATACGCAGTATTTT. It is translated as CASSGGSAPDTQYF.

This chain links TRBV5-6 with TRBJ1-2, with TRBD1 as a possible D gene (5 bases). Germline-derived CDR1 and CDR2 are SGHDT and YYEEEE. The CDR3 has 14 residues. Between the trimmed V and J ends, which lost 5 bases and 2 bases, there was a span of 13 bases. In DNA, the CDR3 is TGTGCCAGCAGAGCCTACGGGGGGAACTATGGCTACACCTTC. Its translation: CASRAYGGNYGYTF. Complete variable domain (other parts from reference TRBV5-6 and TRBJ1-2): DAGVTQSPTHLIKTRGQQVTLRCSPKSGHDTVSWYQQALGQGPQFIFQYYEEEERQRGNFPDRFSGHQFPNYSSELNVNALLLGDSALYLCASRAYGGNYGYTFGSGTRLTVV.

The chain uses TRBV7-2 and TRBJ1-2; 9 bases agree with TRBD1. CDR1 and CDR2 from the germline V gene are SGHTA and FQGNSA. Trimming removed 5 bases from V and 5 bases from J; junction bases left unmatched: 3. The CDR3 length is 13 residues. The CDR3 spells CASSADRGYGYTF. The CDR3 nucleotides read TGTGCCAGCAGCGCGGACAGGGGATATGGCTACACCTTC.

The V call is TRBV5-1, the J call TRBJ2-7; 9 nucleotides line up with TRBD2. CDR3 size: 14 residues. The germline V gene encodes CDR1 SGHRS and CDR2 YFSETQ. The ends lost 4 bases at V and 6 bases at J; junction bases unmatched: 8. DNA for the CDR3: TGCGCCAGCAGCGCGGGACTAGCAGCCCGCGAGCAGTACTTC. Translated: CASSAGLAAREQYF.

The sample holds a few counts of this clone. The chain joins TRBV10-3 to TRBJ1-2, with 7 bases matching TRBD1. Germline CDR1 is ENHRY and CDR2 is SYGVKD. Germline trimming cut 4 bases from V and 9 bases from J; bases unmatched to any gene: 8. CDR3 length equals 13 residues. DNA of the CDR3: TGTGCCATCAGTGTAGAACAGGGGTGGAGCTACACCTTC. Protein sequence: CAISVEQGWSYTF.

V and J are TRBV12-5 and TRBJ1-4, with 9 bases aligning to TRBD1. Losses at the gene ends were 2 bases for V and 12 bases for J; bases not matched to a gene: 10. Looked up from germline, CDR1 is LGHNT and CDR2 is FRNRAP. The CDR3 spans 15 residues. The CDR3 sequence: CASGLSGTGPSELFF. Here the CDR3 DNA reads TGTGCTAGTGGTTTGAGCGGGACAGGGCCATCGGAACTGTTTTTT.

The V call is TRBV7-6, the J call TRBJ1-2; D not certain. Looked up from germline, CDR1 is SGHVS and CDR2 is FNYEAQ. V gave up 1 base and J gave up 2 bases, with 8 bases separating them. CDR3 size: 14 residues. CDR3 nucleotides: TGTGCCAGCAGCTTAGGGGAGTTAAACTATGGCTACACCTTC. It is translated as CASSLGELNYGYTF.

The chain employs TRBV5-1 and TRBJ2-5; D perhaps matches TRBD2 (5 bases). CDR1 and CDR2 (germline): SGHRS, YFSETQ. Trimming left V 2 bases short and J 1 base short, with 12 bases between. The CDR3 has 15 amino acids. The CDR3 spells CASSFGSGRQETQYF. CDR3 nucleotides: TGCGCCAGCAGCTTTGGAAGCGGCCGCCAAGAGACCCAGTACTTC.

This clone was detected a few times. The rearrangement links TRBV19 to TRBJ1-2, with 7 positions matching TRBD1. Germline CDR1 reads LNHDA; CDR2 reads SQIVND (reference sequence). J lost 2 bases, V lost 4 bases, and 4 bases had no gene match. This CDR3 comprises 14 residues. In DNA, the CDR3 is TGTGCCAGTAGTAGCGACAGGGCCAACTATGGCTACACCTTC. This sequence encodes CASSSDRANYGYTF.

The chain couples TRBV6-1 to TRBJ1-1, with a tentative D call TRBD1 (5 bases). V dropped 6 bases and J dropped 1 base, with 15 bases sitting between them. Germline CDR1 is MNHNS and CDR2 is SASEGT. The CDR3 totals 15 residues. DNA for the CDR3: TGTGCCAGCAGCCGTTTCGACAGCCCGAACACTGAAGCTTTCTTT. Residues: CASSRFDSPNTEAFF.

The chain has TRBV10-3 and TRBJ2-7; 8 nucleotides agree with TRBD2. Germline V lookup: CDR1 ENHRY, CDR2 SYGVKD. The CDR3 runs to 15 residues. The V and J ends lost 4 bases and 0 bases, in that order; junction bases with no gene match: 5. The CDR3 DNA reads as TGTGCCATCAGTGCAACTAGCGGTCCCTCCTACGAGCAGTACTTC. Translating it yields CAISATSGPSYEQYF.

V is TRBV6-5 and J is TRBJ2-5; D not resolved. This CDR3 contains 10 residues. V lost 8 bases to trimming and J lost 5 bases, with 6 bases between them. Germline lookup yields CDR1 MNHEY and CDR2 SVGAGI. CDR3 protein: CASGTETQYF. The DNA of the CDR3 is TGTGCCAGCGGTACTGAGACCCAGTACTTC.

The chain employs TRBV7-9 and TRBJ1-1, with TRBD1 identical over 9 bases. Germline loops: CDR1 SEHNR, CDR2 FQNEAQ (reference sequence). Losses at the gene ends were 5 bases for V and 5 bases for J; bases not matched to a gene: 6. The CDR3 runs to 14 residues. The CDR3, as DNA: TGTGCCAGCAGCGCATCAGGGACAGGGACTGAAGCTTTCTTT. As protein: CASSASGTGTEAFF.

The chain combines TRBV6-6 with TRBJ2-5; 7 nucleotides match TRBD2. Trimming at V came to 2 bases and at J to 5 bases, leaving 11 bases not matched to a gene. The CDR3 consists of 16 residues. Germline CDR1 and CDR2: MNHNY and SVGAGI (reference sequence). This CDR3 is CASSYARLASAETQYF. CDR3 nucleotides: TGTGCCAGCAGTTACGCCAGACTAGCCTCCGCGGAGACCCAGTACTTC.

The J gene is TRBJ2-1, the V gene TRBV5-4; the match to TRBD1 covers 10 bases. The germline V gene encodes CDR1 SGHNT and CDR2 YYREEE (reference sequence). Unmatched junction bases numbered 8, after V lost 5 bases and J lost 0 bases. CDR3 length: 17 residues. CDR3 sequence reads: CASSRQGAWGSYNEQFF. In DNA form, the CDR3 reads TGTGCCAGCAGTCGACAGGGGGCATGGGGCTCCTACAATGAGCAGTTCTTC.

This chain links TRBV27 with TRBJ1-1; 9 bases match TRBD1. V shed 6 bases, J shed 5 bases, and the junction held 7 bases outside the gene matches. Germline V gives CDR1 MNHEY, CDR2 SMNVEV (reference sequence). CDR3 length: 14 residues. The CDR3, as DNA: TGTGCCAGCAGGTTGGGACAGGGAAGAACTGAAGCTTTCTTT. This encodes CASRLGQGRTEAFF.